These 20 T cell receptor beta chains were sequenced from one sample in a study of PD-L1 blockade in urothelial cancer. Repertoires were generated with immunoSEQ multiplex PCR, while TCRdb's copy carries only in-frame clones and drops some. The table has more than 30,000 clones, 75% to 90% seen once; the top ten hold approximately 3.7%. The sequences come from PBMCs, collected around atezolizumab (anti-PD-L1) treatment. Receptors were obtained from a man between 50 and 59 years old with urothelial cancer.

The chain joins TRBV30 to TRBJ2-3; 9 positions agree with TRBD2. V trimming: 0 bases; J trimming: 0 bases; junction bases outside the gene matches: 4. This CDR3 contains 16 residues. In germline, CDR1 is GTSNPN, CDR2 SVGIG (reference sequence). The CDR3 reads CAWSVRLAASTDTQYF. CDR3 in DNA: TGTGCCTGGAGTGTACGACTAGCGGCTAGCACAGATACGCAGTATTTT.

This clone has just a few counts. The chain uses TRBV27 and TRBJ2-2, with D maybe TRBD2 (5 bases). Germline values: CDR1 MNHEY, CDR2 SMNVEV (reference sequence). The CDR3 is made up of 8 amino acids. Trimming left V 10 bases short and J 13 bases short, with 7 bases between. The CDR3 nucleotides read TGTGCCACCCGGGGGCTGTTTTTT. It codes for CATRGLFF.

V usage is TRBV7-2 and J usage is TRBJ2-3; 7 bases map to TRBD2. This CDR3 is built from 18 residues. The germline CDR1 and CDR2 sequences are SGHTA and FQGNSA. Unmatched junction bases numbered 9, after V lost 0 bases and J lost 0 bases. CDR3 in amino acids: CASSLALFSGYSTDTQYF. As DNA, the CDR3 is TGTGCCAGCAGCTTAGCCCTCTTTAGCGGGTACAGCACAGATACGCAGTATTTT.

The chain recombines TRBV27 with TRBJ2-3, with a weak D call TRBD1 (5 bases). CDR1 MNHEY and CDR2 SMNVEV come from the germline V gene (reference sequence). With 4 bases removed from V and 2 bases from J, the gap between germline ends came to 25 bases. The CDR3 runs 19 residues. Written as DNA, the CDR3 is TGTGCCAGCAGTTCCGTCATTATGACAGTGACCCCTAACACAGATACGCAGTATTTT. It specifies CASSSVIMTVTPNTDTQYF.

The chain employs TRBV10-3 and TRBJ1-2, with 7 bases lining up with TRBD1. Germline loops: CDR1 ENHRY, CDR2 SYGVKD. This CDR3 is 15 amino acids long. J gave up 4 bases and V 3 bases, and 8 bases lay outside the gene matches. The CDR3 DNA sequence: TGTGCCATCAGTGACCCACAGGGGATCACCTATGGCTACACCTTC. Translating gives CAISDPQGITYGYTF.

The gene calls are TRBV27 and TRBJ2-3, with 9 bases that match TRBD2. Trimming took 6 bases from V and 3 from J; bases not matched to a gene: 7. This CDR3 has 15 amino acids. Germline loops: CDR1 MNHEY, CDR2 SMNVEV (reference sequence). Here the CDR3 DNA reads TGTGCCAGCAGGGAGCGGGGGGCCCTTACAGATACGCAGTATTTT. Protein product: CASRERGALTDTQYF.

CDR3 sequence: CASLRWAVQETQYF. The CDR3 bases are TGTGCCAGCTTGAGATGGGCAGTCCAAGAGACCCAGTACTTC. The V and J genes are TRBV5-8 and TRBJ2-5, with D uncertain. In germline, CDR1 is SGHTS, CDR2 YDEGEE. This CDR3 has 14 residues. V was shortened by 7 bases and J by 1 base, with 14 bases between the two germline ends.

V is TRBV7-2 and J is TRBJ2-5, with 7 bases fitting TRBD2. Germline lookup yields CDR1 SGHTA and CDR2 FQGNSA. This CDR3 contains 19 residues. Unmatched junction bases numbered 21, after V lost 5 bases and J lost 3 bases. The CDR3 region has the DNA TGTGCCAGCAGCCATCGTTTGGGCCTAGCGGCCAATGAGAAAGAGACCCAGTACTTC. It translates to CASSHRLGLAANEKETQYF.

The chain employs TRBV10-2 and TRBJ1-2; possible D gene TRBD1, 5 bases. The CDR3 is 14 amino acids. Deletions cut 7 bases from V and 2 bases from J, with 14 bases between. Germline V CDR1 and CDR2: WSHSY, SAAADI. The CDR3 loop is CASIQGEGNYGYTF. The CDR3 DNA is TGCGCCAGCATACAAGGGGAGGGGAACTATGGCTACACCTTC.

The chain has TRBV10-3 and TRBJ2-6, with unresolved D. CDR1 is ENHRY and CDR2 is SYGVKD in the germline V gene. The germline V and J ends were trimmed by 0 bases and 3 bases, with 3 bases remaining between them. This CDR3 region has 14 residues. The CDR3 region is CAISESSGANVLTF. The CDR3 DNA follows: TGTGCCATCAGTGAGTCGAGTGGGGCCAACGTCCTGACTTTC.

This clone was seen only a few times. V and J are TRBV18 and TRBJ1-2, with D unclear. There are 12 residues in the CDR3. V dropped 2 bases and J dropped 8 bases, with 9 bases sitting between them. From germline, CDR1 is KGHSH and CDR2 LQKENI. The CDR3 loop is CASSPIGSGYTF. CDR3 coding DNA: TGTGCCAGCTCACCAATTGGGAGCGGCTACACCTTC.

This rearrangement joins TRBV27 to TRBJ2-2, with TRBD2 matching 11 bases. Losses at the gene ends were 5 bases for V and 5 bases for J; bases not matched to a gene: 4. Germline loops: CDR1 MNHEY, CDR2 SMNVEV (reference sequence). The CDR3 covers 15 residues. The CDR3 DNA reads as TGTGCCAGCAGTCCCGGGACTAGCGGAACCGGGGAGCTGTTTTTT. This codes for CASSPGTSGTGELFF.

The chain couples TRBV4-1 to TRBJ2-7; 9 nucleotides match TRBD1. In germline, CDR1 is MGHRA, CDR2 YSYEKL. V was clipped by 2 bases and J by 6 bases; unmatched bases: 8. The CDR3 covers 15 residues. CDR3 in amino acids: CASSQSSGQGREQYF. Here the CDR3 DNA reads TGCGCCAGCAGCCAATCCTCGGGACAGGGCCGCGAGCAGTACTTC.

The gene calls are TRBV9 and TRBJ2-1, with TRBD1 matching over 7 bases. In germline, CDR1 is SGDLS, CDR2 YYNGEE. The CDR3 is 14 residues long. The junction had 4 bases not matched to a gene; V was cut back by 0 bases and J by 7 bases. The CDR3 here is CASSVGYRGNEQFF. The CDR3 DNA sequence: TGTGCCAGCAGCGTAGGATACAGGGGAAATGAGCAGTTCTTC.

The V and J genes are TRBV2 and TRBJ2-7; D perhaps matches TRBD2 (5 bases). This CDR3 comprises 14 residues. V lost 6 bases, J lost 6 bases, and 18 bases lay in between. The germline V gene encodes CDR1 SNHLY and CDR2 FYNNEI. CDR3 amino acids: CASRNLAVRGEQYF. Here the CDR3 DNA reads TGTGCCAGCAGAAATCTAGCTGTTCGGGGCGAGCAGTACTTC.

The V gene is TRBV5-6, the J gene TRBJ2-5, with no clear D. The CDR3 totals 13 residues. V dropped 4 bases and J dropped 0 bases, with 7 bases sitting between them. Germline assignment: CDR1 SGHDT and CDR2 YYEEEE. The CDR3 nucleotides read TGTGCCAGCAGCGGCGGCGACCAAGAGACCCAGTACTTC. It is translated as CASSGGDQETQYF.

The chain couples TRBV4-1 to TRBJ2-5; 8 nucleotides agree with TRBD1. The V segment lost 5 bases and the J segment 3 bases; nucleotides outside the gene matches: 8. Looked up from germline, CDR1 is MGHRA and CDR2 is YSYEKL. This CDR3 is 15 amino acids long. CDR3 residues: CASSDVPGGEETQYF. CDR3 bases: TGCGCCAGCAGCGACGTGCCAGGGGGCGAAGAGACCCAGTACTTC.

CDR3 bases: TGTGCCAGCAGCTTAGCGGGGCAGGGGCATGGCTACACCTTC. It codes for CASSLAGQGHGYTF. The chain employs TRBV7-9 and TRBJ1-2; D is perhaps TRBD1 (6 bases). The germline CDR1 and CDR2 sequences are SEHNR and FQNEAQ (reference sequence). Deletions cut 0 bases from V and 6 bases from J, with 11 bases between. CDR3 length equals 14 residues. Using reference TRBV7-9 and TRBJ1-2 for the parts outside the CDR3, the full variable domain is DTGVSQNPRHKITKRGQNVTFRCDPISEHNRLYWYRQTLGQGPEFLTYFQNEAQLEKSRLLSDRFSAERPKGSFSTLEIQRTEQGDSAMYLCASSLAGQGHGYTFGSGTRLTVV.

The gene calls are TRBV13 and TRBJ2-7; tentatively, D is TRBD1 (6 bases). There are 15 residues in the CDR3. V gave up 1 base and J gave up 7 bases, with 17 bases separating them. Germline lookup yields CDR1 PRHDT and CDR2 FYEKMQ (reference sequence). The CDR3: CASSLEVAGADEQYF. CDR3 nucleotide sequence: TGTGCCAGCAGCTTAGAAGTCGCAGGGGCGGATGAGCAGTACTTC.

The V gene is TRBV11-1, the J gene TRBJ1-2; 10 bases map to TRBD1. The V and J ends lost 2 bases and 8 bases, in that order; junction bases with no gene match: 5. CDR1 and CDR2 from the germline V gene are SGHAT and FQDESV (reference sequence). The CDR3 spans 14 residues. CDR3 loop: CASSLRQGARGYTF. Written as DNA, the CDR3 is TGTGCCAGCAGCTTACGACAGGGGGCACGGGGCTACACCTTC.